This entry lists 21 T cell receptor beta chains sequenced from one sample in a study of cytomegalovirus exposure and HLA in healthy donors. A multiplex PCR was run with 60 Vbeta primers and 13 Jbeta primers. Repertoires were generated with immunoSEQ multiplex PCR, while TCRdb's copy carries only in-frame clones and drops some. The sample records approximately 120,000 clones, roughly 68% being singletons. The sample was PBMCs. Receptors originate from a woman between 45 and 65 years old in good health and CMV-seropositive.

This clone was observed a handful of times. The chain combines TRBV7-2 with TRBJ2-1; 9 bases are a match to TRBD2. This CDR3 has 15 amino acids. The V gene end was trimmed by 4 bases and the J gene end by 8 bases; junction bases not matched to a gene: 9. Germline CDR1 SGHTA, CDR2 FQGNSA. CDR3 DNA: TGTGCCAGCAGCTCAGAAGTTGGACTAGCGTATGAGCAGTTCTTC. Protein: CASSSEVGLAYEQFF. The full variable domain, in which reference TRBV7-2 and TRBJ2-1 provide the parts outside the CDR3, is GAGVSQSPSNKVTEKGKDVELRCDPISGHTALYWYRQSLGQGLEFLIYFQGNSAPDKSGLPSDRFSAERTGGSVSTLTIQRTQQEDSAVYLCASSSEVGLAYEQFFGPGTRLTVL.

The chain links TRBV5-1 to TRBJ1-2; D is uncertain. Trimming took 5 bases from V and 0 from J, leaving 8 bases between them. The germline V gene encodes CDR1 SGHRS and CDR2 YFSETQ. There are 13 residues in the CDR3. The DNA for the CDR3 is TGCGCCAGCAGTCTTACGGCTAACTATGGCTACACCTTC. This gives the protein CASSLTANYGYTF.

The CDR3 bases are TGTGCCAGCAGCTCTGGGACTAAAGATCAGCCCCAGCATTTT. Translation: CASSSGTKDQPQHF. The chain combines TRBV11-2 with TRBJ1-5; D may be TRBD1 (5 bases). V was shortened by 4 bases and J by 5 bases, with 12 bases between the two germline ends. The CDR3 runs 14 residues. The germline V gene has CDR1 SGHAT and CDR2 FQNNGV. Looking up the rest from reference TRBV11-2 and TRBJ1-5 gives the full variable domain: EAGVAQSPRYKIIEKRQSVAFWCNPISGHATLYWYQQILGQGPKLLIQFQNNGVVDDSQLPKDRFSAERLKGVDSTLKIQPAKLEDSAVYLCASSSGTKDQPQHFGDGTRLSIL.

This clone was counted a few times. The chain employs TRBV4-1 and TRBJ2-3; the match to TRBD2 covers 8 bases. This CDR3 contains 16 residues. The J segment lost 4 bases and the V segment lost 1 base, leaving 7 bases of the junction unmatched. From germline, CDR1 is MGHRA and CDR2 YSYEKL. CDR3 loop: CASSQGTGGSSDTQYF. The CDR3 DNA is TGCGCCAGCAGCCAAGGCACGGGGGGGAGTTCAGATACGCAGTATTTT.

V usage is TRBV19 and J usage is TRBJ2-5, with 7 bases that match TRBD2. After removal of 9 bases from V and 5 bases from J, the junction contained 9 bases not matched to a gene. Germline loops: CDR1 LNHDA, CDR2 SQIVND (reference sequence). This CDR3 spans 13 amino acids. In DNA, the CDR3 is TGTGCCAGCTCGGACGTGGGGGGGGAGACCCAGTACTTC. This codes for CASSDVGGETQYF.

This clone was picked up one time. J is TRBJ2-3 and V is TRBV7-7, with TRBD1 matching over 7 bases. The germline V gene has CDR1 SSHAT and CDR2 FNYEAQ (reference sequence). V shed 2 bases and J 0 bases; nucleotides not matched to a gene: 2. The CDR3 consists of 15 residues. CDR3 in DNA: TGTGCCAGCAGCTTACAGGGACAGAGCACAGATACGCAGTATTTT. This translates into CASSLQGQSTDTQYF.

The rearrangement joins TRBV27 to TRBJ2-1; weak D call: TRBD2 (7 bases). CDR3 length: 16 residues. V lost 8 bases and J 8 bases, leaving 25 bases between the germline ends. Germline V gene data show CDR1 as MNHEY and CDR2 as SMNVEV (reference sequence). CDR3 region: CASLSRAGAPLYEQFF. The CDR3 nucleotides read TGTGCCAGCCTGTCCCGGGCGGGGGCGCCTCTCTATGAGCAGTTCTTC.

The chain joins TRBV5-3 to TRBJ1-5; tentative D call: TRBD1 (6 bases). TRBV5-3 is annotated as an ORF whose role is uncertain. The CDR3 is 15 residues long. Trimming left V 2 bases short and J 3 bases short, with 12 bases between. The CDR3 DNA reads TGTGCCAGAAGCTTTCGGACAGATAACAATCAGCCCCAGCATTTT. It specifies CARSFRTDNNQPQHF.

In its sample, this clone was seen once. The chain couples TRBV4-1 to TRBJ1-6, with TRBD1 as a possible D gene (6 bases). Trimming stripped 1 base from V and 7 bases from J, with 14 bases between. Germline V CDR1 and CDR2: MGHRA, YSYEKL. The CDR3 spans 16 residues. CDR3 sequence reads: CASSQAGGGLNSPLHF. The CDR3 region has the DNA TGCGCCAGCAGCCAAGCTGGGGGCGGTTTAAATTCACCCCTCCACTTT.

This rearrangement joins TRBV18 to TRBJ1-5, with 7 nucleotides matching TRBD1. The CDR3 covers 15 residues. CDR1 and CDR2 (germline): KGHSH, LQKENI. Trimming removed 5 bases from V and 5 bases from J; junction bases left unmatched: 9. CDR3 protein: CASSGGQRGYQPQHF. CDR3 bases: TGTGCCAGCTCAGGGGGACAGCGTGGCTATCAGCCCCAGCATTTT.

The sample holds one count of this clone. The chain employs TRBV28 and TRBJ2-3; TRBD2 matches 9 bases. The CDR3 runs to 15 residues. Germline V lookup: CDR1 MDHEN, CDR2 SYDVKM. With 3 bases clipped from V and 3 bases from J, the junction kept 4 bases outside the gene matches. The CDR3 region has the DNA TGTGCCAGCAGTTTTTTGGGACTAGCAACAGATACGCAGTATTTT. Translation gives CASSFLGLATDTQYF.

This chain connects TRBV5-1 to TRBJ2-5, with D possibly matching TRBD1 (8 bases). V dropped 0 bases and J dropped 11 bases, with 17 bases sitting between them. The CDR3 runs 14 residues. Looked up from germline, CDR1 is SGHRS and CDR2 is YFSETQ. CDR3 nucleotide sequence: TGCGCCAGCAGCTTGGGAGACAGGGGAGGGGAGCAGTACTTC. Translation: CASSLGDRGGEQYF. Full variable domain (remainder filled in from reference TRBV5-1 and TRBJ2-5): KAGVTQTPRYLIKTRGQQVTLSCSPISGHRSVSWYQQTPGQGLQFLFEYFSETQRNKGNFPGRFSGRQFSNSRSEMNVSTLELGDSALYLCASSLGDRGGEQYFGPGTRLLVL.

The CDR3 region has the DNA TGCGCCAGCAGCTTCGGAGCGGGGGGGTCCTACGAGCAGTACTTC. It translates to CASSFGAGGSYEQYF. The V and J genes are TRBV5-1 and TRBJ2-7; 10 nucleotides line up with TRBD2. Trimming took 2 bases from V and 1 from J; bases not matched to a gene: 3. Germline V gene lookup returns CDR1 SGHRS and CDR2 YFSETQ. The CDR3 has 15 amino acids.

This clone was seen a handful of times. The chain is built from TRBV4-2 and TRBJ2-1, with D perhaps TRBD2 (5 bases). Between the trimmed V and J ends, which lost 0 bases and 3 bases, there was a span of 12 bases. The CDR3 covers 16 residues. CDR1 is LGHNA and CDR2 is YNFKEQ in the germline V gene. As DNA, the CDR3 is TGTGCCAGCAGCCAAGAACGCGAGGGTGTCTACAATGAGCAGTTCTTC. Translating it yields CASSQEREGVYNEQFF.

This sequence joins TRBV9 and TRBJ2-2; 7 bases map to TRBD2. The ends lost 0 bases at V and 4 bases at J; junction bases unmatched: 3. In germline, CDR1 is SGDLS, CDR2 YYNGEE. The CDR3 spans 15 residues. CDR3: CASSVETSSTGELFF. The CDR3 DNA is TGTGCCAGCAGCGTAGAGACTAGCTCCACCGGGGAGCTGTTTTTT. The whole variable domain, remainder taken from reference TRBV9 and TRBJ2-2, is DSGVTQTPKHLITATGQRVTLRCSPRSGDLSVYWYQQSLDQGLQFLIQYYNGEERAKGNILERFSAQQFPDLHSELNLSSLELGDSALYFCASSVETSSTGELFFGEGSRLTVL.

V gene TRBV7-2 combines with J gene TRBJ2-1; the D gene is possibly TRBD2 (7 bases). The length of the CDR3 is 17 residues. Germline CDR1 SGHTA, CDR2 FQGNSA. V lost 0 bases and J lost 2, with 14 bases in between. In nucleotides, the CDR3 is TGTGCCAGCAGCTTAGCGGGGGGGCTTCAACCCTACAATGAGCAGTTCTTC. It specifies CASSLAGGLQPYNEQFF.

The V gene is TRBV4-1, the J gene TRBJ1-2; TRBD1 might be the D (5 bases). The germline V gene encodes CDR1 MGHRA and CDR2 YSYEKL. The germline V and J ends were trimmed by 8 bases and 3 bases, with 16 bases remaining between them. The CDR3 has 14 amino acids. CDR3 DNA sequence: TGCGCCAGCTCGTTCGGCGGGGCTCACTATGGCTACACCTTC. This encodes CASSFGGAHYGYTF.

The count of this clone is one. V gene TRBV7-9 combines with J gene TRBJ2-1; 12 positions match TRBD2. The germline V gene has CDR1 SEHNR and CDR2 FQNEAQ (reference sequence). This CDR3 spans 16 amino acids. The ends lost 4 bases at V and 7 bases at J; junction bases unmatched: 8. The CDR3 coding sequence is TGTGCCAGCAGCTCTCTAGCGGGGGGGCTTAATAATGAGCAGTTCTTC. Translation gives CASSSLAGGLNNEQFF. Complete variable domain (other parts from reference TRBV7-9 and TRBJ2-1): DTGVSQNPRHKITKRGQNVTFRCDPISEHNRLYWYRQTLGQGPEFLTYFQNEAQLEKSRLLSDRFSAERPKGSFSTLEIQRTEQGDSAMYLCASSSLAGGLNNEQFFGPGTRLTVL.

The chain uses TRBV5-1 and TRBJ2-7; 13 nucleotides align to TRBD2. V shed 0 bases, J shed 5 bases, and the junction held 5 bases outside the gene matches. The germline gives CDR1 SGHRS, CDR2 YFSETQ. The CDR3 runs to 16 residues. CDR3 amino acids: CASSLVGLAGVDEQYF. The CDR3 DNA follows: TGCGCCAGCAGCTTGGTCGGACTAGCGGGGGTGGACGAGCAGTACTTC.

This chain uses TRBV5-1 with TRBJ2-1; 7 bases line up with TRBD2. In germline, CDR1 is SGHRS, CDR2 YFSETQ. V was clipped by 0 bases and J by 0 bases; unmatched bases: 6. This CDR3 is 17 amino acids long. CDR3 in amino acids: CASSLVTSAASYNEQFF. Here the CDR3 DNA reads TGCGCCAGCAGCTTGGTAACTAGCGCCGCCTCCTACAATGAGCAGTTCTTC.

The chain links TRBV7-6 to TRBJ2-7; 8 bases line up with TRBD1. J lost 3 bases, V lost 5 bases, and 3 bases had no gene match. This CDR3 has 13 residues. CDR1 is SGHVS, CDR2 FNYEAQ, per germline. The CDR3 protein is CASSGQGGYEQYF. CDR3 bases: TGTGCCAGCAGCGGACAGGGAGGCTACGAGCAGTACTTC.